Sequencing of this T cell receptor beta chain was carried out in a study of shared clonotypes between healthy human individuals. Across the whole study: Used for every donor were three CD4 naive, three CD4 memory, two CD8 naive and one CD8 memory plate. General observations from the study: Clonotype sharing levels among donors were expected to vary with sequencing depth. Generation of non-shared clonotypes was less probable than generation of clonotypes shared by all four donors.

About this clone: Its antigen is unknown.

Terminally differentiated effector memory CD45RA+ cells were left out of the naive CD8 fraction, which was CD45RO-negative and positively selected for CCR7. TCRdb's copy holds only in-frame clones and misses some; the assay was immunoSEQ multiplex PCR. The sample has 560,000 or so clones, roughly 96% seen once. The CDR3 consists of 14 residues. V lost 4 bases to trimming and J lost 1 base, with 10 bases between them. Germline V gene data show CDR1 as SGHAT and CDR2 as FQNNGV. Specimen: naive CD8+ T cells sorted from blood. The chain recombines TRBV11-2 with TRBJ2-5, with a tentative D call TRBD2 (6 bases). This clonotype was sampled from a woman in her twenties or thirties in good health. The CDR3 spells CASSSLASQETQYF. The CDR3 nucleotides read TGTGCCAGCAGCTCCCTAGCGAGCCAAGAGACCCAGTACTTC.